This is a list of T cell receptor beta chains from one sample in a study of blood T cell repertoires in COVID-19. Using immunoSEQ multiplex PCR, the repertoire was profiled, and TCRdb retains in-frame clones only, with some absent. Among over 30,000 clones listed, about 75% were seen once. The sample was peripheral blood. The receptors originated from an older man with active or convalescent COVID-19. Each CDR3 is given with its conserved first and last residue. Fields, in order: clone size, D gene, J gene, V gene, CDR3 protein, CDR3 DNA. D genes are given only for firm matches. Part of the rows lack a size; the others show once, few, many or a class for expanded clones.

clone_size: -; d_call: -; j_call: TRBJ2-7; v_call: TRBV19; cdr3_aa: CASSIASSGIPYEQYF; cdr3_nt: TGTGCCAGTAGTATTGCCTCATCGGGGATCCCCTACGAGCAGTACTTC
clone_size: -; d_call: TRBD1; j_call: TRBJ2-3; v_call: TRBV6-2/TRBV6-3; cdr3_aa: CASSSPRRTGASTDTQYF; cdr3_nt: TGTGCCAGCAGCTCGCCTAGACGGACAGGGGCCTCCACAGATACGCAGTATTTT
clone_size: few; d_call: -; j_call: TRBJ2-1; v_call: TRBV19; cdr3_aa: CASSNTFNEQFF; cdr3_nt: TGTGCCAGTAGTAACACCTTCAATGAGCAGTTCTTC
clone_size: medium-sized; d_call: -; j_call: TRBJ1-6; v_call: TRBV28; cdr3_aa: CASSLLRGDNSPLHF; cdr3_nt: TGTGCCAGCAGTTTACTCAGGGGAGATAATTCACCCCTCCACTTT
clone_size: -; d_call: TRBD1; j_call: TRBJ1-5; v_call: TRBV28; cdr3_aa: CASNQGAVNNQPQHF; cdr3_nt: TGTGCCAGCAATCAGGGGGCTGTTAACAATCAGCCCCAGCATTTT
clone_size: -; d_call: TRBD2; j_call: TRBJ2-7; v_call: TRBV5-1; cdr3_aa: CASSWLAGGSHEQYF; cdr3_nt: TGCGCCAGCAGCTGGCTAGCGGGAGGGTCTCACGAGCAGTACTTC
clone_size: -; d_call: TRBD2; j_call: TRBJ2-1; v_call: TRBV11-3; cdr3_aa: CASSLEAGTRHYNEQFF; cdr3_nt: TGTGCCAGCAGCTTAGAAGCCGGGACTAGGCACTACAATGAGCAGTTCTTC
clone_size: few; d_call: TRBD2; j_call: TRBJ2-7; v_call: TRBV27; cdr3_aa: CASGSSGRGNEQYF; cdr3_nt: TGTGCCAGCGGTTCTAGCGGGAGGGGGAACGAGCAGTACTTC
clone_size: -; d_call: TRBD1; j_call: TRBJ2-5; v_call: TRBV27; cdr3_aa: CASSPRGTGIFGETQYF; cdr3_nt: TGTGCCAGCAGCCCTAGGGGGACAGGCATTTTCGGGGAGACCCAGTACTTC
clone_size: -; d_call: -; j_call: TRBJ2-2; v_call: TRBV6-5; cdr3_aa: CASSSRLPGELFF; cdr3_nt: TGTGCCAGCAGCTCCAGACTACCCGGGGAGCTGTTTTTT
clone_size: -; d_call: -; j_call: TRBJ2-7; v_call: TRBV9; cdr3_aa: CASSAQGVPYEQYF; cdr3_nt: TGTGCCAGCAGCGCGCAGGGTGTACCCTACGAGCAGTACTTC
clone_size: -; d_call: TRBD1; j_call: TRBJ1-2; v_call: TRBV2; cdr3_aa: CASSTQGQGRGYTF; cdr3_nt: TGTGCCAGCAGTACCCAAGGACAGGGTCGCGGCTACACCTTC
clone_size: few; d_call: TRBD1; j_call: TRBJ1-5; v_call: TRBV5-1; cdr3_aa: CASSLAGGTQPQHF; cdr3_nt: TGCGCCAGCAGCTTAGCAGGGGGTACTCAGCCCCAGCATTTT
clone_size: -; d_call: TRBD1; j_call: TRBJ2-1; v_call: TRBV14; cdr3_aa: CASSQDPRTGRTYNEQFF; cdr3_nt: TGTGCCAGCAGCCAAGACCCTCGGACAGGGAGAACCTACAATGAGCAGTTCTTC
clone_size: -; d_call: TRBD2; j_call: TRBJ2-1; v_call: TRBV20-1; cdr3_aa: CSGLAGDRQFF; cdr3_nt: TGCAGTGGGCTAGCGGGAGATCGGCAGTTCTTC
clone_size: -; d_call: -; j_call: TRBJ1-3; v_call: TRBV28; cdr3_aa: CASSFQGNGNTIYF; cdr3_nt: TGTGCCAGCAGTTTCCAGGGGAATGGAAACACCATATATTTT
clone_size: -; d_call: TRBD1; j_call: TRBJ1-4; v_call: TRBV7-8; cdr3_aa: CASSPGQGTEKLFF; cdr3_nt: TGTGCCAGCAGCCCGGGACAGGGAACTGAAAAACTGTTTTTT
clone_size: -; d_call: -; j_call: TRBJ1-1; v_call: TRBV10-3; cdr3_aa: CAISETGSTEAFF; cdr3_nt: TGTGCCATCAGTGAGACAGGTAGCACTGAAGCTTTCTTT
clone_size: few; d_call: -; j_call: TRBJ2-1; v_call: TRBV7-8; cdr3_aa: CASSPNRFEASDTLSYNEQFF; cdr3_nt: TGTGCCAGCAGTCCTAACCGTTTCGAGGCTAGCGACACCCTCTCCTACAATGAGCAGTTCTTC
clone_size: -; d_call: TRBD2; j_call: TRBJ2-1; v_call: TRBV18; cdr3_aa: CASSTLAGEYNEQFF; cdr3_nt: TGTGCCAGCTCCACACTAGCGGGGGAGTACAATGAGCAGTTCTTC
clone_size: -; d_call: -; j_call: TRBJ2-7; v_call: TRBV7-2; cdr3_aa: CASSLDRESYEQYF; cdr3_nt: TGTGCCAGCAGCCTAGACCGGGAATCCTACGAGCAGTACTTC
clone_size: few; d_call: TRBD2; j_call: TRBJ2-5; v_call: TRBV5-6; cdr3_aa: CASSLGGGQETQYF; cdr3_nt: TGTGCCAGCAGCTTGGGCGGGGGGCAAGAGACCCAGTACTTC
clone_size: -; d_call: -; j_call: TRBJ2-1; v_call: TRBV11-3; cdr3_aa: CASSQTGSVYNEQFF; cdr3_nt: TGTGCCAGCAGCCAAACAGGAAGTGTTTACAATGAGCAGTTCTTC
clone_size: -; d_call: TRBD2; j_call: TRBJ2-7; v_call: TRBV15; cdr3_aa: CATSRLAGDYRTHEQYF; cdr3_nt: TGTGCCACCAGCAGACTAGCGGGAGATTATCGAACCCACGAGCAGTACTTC
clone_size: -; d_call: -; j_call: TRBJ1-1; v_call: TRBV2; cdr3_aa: CASRKERNTEAFF; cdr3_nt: TGTGCCAGCAGGAAGGAGAGGAACACTGAAGCTTTCTTT